The entry that follows covers one T cell receptor (beta chain) sequence. This record belongs to a study of OX40 agonist ivuxolimab in advanced cancers. Turning to the study itself: With ivuxolimab, an agonistic anti-OX40 (CD134) antibody, patients were treated. The patients received ivuxolimab by intravenous route every 2 weeks at 0.01 to 10 mg/kg. Patients in dose escalation had liver, melanoma, kidney or head and neck cancers.

The CDR3 totals 16 residues. The V segment lost 0 bases and the J segment 4 bases; nucleotides outside the gene matches: 2. Germline V gene lookup returns CDR1 SGHNT and CDR2 YENEEA. This table comes from immunoSEQ multiplex PCR, and its TCRdb copy is limited to in-frame clones, with some not included. This repertoire shows about 51,000 clones, 80% to 85% found once; its top ten account for roughly 3%. The clonotype was recovered from an adult with an advanced solid tumor such as melanoma, head and neck, liver or kidney cancer. The chain combines TRBV11-3 with TRBJ2-1; TRBD2 agrees at 11 bases. Specimen: CD4+ or CD8+ T cells sorted from blood, collected in a trial of the OX40 agonist ivuxolimab. The CDR3 region is CASSLDRLAGYNEQFF. The DNA of the CDR3 is TGTGCCAGCAGCTTAGATCGACTAGCGGGGTACAATGAGCAGTTCTTC.